This TCR beta chain was retrieved from a study of vaccination and CD4 T cells after COVID-19. Study context: Post-vaccine specimens were obtained a median roughly 70 days after dose two (range 14 to 241).

Cultured CD4+ T-cell DNA underwent Oncomine TCR Beta short-read sequencing. TCRdb ran MiXCR on the PCR reads and lists one entry per CDR3 protein. The data show thousands of distinct CDR3 sequences, around 60% seen once. The CDR3 consists of 15 residues. The germline CDR1 and CDR2 sequences are DFQATT and SNEGSKA (reference sequence). Germline trimming cut 1 base from V and 2 bases from J; bases unmatched to any gene: 7. General study results and limits: Spike mono-reactive clones accounted for 304 of the 307 vaccine-specific clones found in convalescent patients.

This clonotype was seen only once. Its antigen is currently unknown. The treatment was: roughly 11-day PBMC culture with coronavirus spike peptide pools or control peptides (ViraFEST assay). ViraFEST grew antigen-specific T cells using peptide pools, then sequenced TCRs. Peptide pools at 8 to 10 ug/ml stimulated under 2.5 million PBMCs per well with about 9.5 IU/ml IL-2. The rearrangement uses TRBV20-1 and TRBJ1-1; 7 positions agree with TRBD1. The receptor comes from a human donor who had recovered from COVID-19. Material for sequencing was CD4+ T cells from blood, cultured in vitro. CDR3 loop: CSARGLGTVNTEAFF. DNA for the CDR3: TGCAGTGCTAGAGGCCTAGGGACAGTTAACACTGAAGCTTTCTTT.